Below are 8 T cell receptor beta chains sequenced from a single sample in a study of TET2 disruption in CD19-targeted CAR T cells. Their antigens are not known. Profiled with immunoSEQ multiplex PCR; TCRdb holds only in-frame clones, not every one. Here the sample table reports tens of thousands of clones. The treatment here: autologous CTL019 cells: CD19 CAR with 4-1BB and CD3 zeta domains. This specimen consisted of CD8- CAR+ T cells sorted from cultured blood T cells, obtained for CD19 CAR T cell therapy. The subset was: CD8-negative CAR-positive T cells from the infusion product. The origin of the receptors is a man between 65 and 80 years old with chronic lymphocytic leukemia.

Points on this clone: The junction and the germline gene differ at one end; a read error may be behind it. The read ends 3 residues before the CDR3 terminus; that terminus is restored from the germline J gene. This sample also contains other DNA sequences that code for the same CDR3. J is TRBJ1-3 and V is TRBV4-2, with 7 bases aligning to TRBD1. The germline gives CDR1 LGHNA, CDR2 YNFKEQ. This CDR3 is 17 amino acids long. The CDR3: CASSQVRVGQVGNTIYF. CDR3 DNA (partial): TGCGCCAGCAGCCAAGTAAGGGTCGGACAGGTTGGAAACACC.

A note on this clone: From the germline J gene comes the end of the CDR3, since the read stops 3 residues before it. J is TRBJ2-2 and V is TRBV12-3 or TRBV12-4, with TRBD1 identical over 9 bases. This CDR3 is built from 15 residues. V dropped 3 bases and J dropped 3; count of bases not matched to a gene: 2. The covered CDR3 bases are TGTGCCAGCAGTTTGGGACAGGGATACACCGGGGAG. Its protein is CASSLGQGYTGE. The entire CDR3 is CASSLGQGYTGELFF.

As regards this clone: The CDR3 goes on 3 residues after the read ends, and that part is filled in from the germline J gene. This sample includes further DNA sequences coding for the same CDR3. The chain employs TRBV7-8 and TRBJ1-2; D perhaps matches TRBD1 (6 bases). From germline, CDR1 is SGHVS and CDR2 FQNEAQ. The CDR3 is 13 residues long. The CDR3 sequence is CASRSIQGAGYTF. Partial CDR3 DNA: TGTGCCAGCAGGTCCATACAGGGAGCTGGT.

In the case of this clone: Sequencing ends 3 residues short of the CDR3 end; the germline J gene provides the rest. The V call is TRBV5-1, the J call TRBJ1-2, with D possibly being TRBD1 (5 bases). The length of the CDR3 is 15 residues. Germline assignment: CDR1 SGHRS and CDR2 YFSETQ. The CDR3 sequence is CASSSQGLSTDTYTF. The CDR3 bases that were read are TGCGCCAGCAGCTCCCAGGGACTGAGCACAGATACC.

Notes on this clone: Read sequence stops 3 residues before the CDR3 end, and the germline J gene provides the missing end. The chain couples TRBV12-5 to TRBJ2-3; 7 positions agree with TRBD1. Per the germline V gene, CDR1 is LGHNT and CDR2 is FRNRAP. Unmatched junction bases numbered 4, after V lost 5 bases and J lost 2 bases. The CDR3 covers 14 residues. The CDR3 here is CASGRDSFTDTQYF. Partial CDR3 DNA: TGTGCTAGTGGTCGGGACAGCTTCACAGATACG.

This clone is deemed medium-sized (0.01 to 0.1%) by its frequency. The read gets to within 3 residues of the CDR3 end, and the germline J gene fills in the rest. Other DNA sequences of this sample code for an identical CDR3. The V gene is TRBV19, the J gene TRBJ1-1, with D perhaps TRBD1 (6 bases). V lost 8 bases, J lost 0 bases, and 10 bases lay in between. This CDR3 spans 13 amino acids. Germline assignment: CDR1 LNHDA and CDR2 SQIVND (reference sequence). This chain's CDR3 is CASSDRLNTEAFF. Incomplete CDR3 DNA: TGTGCCAGTTCCGACAGGTTGAACACTGAA.

Of note for this clone: The read ends 3 residues before the CDR3 terminus; that terminus is restored from the germline J gene. This chain links TRBV10-2 with TRBJ2-3; D remains ambiguous. This CDR3 spans 12 amino acids. The germline CDR1 and CDR2 sequences are WSHSY and SAAADI. V lost 6 bases and J lost 2, with 6 bases in between. The sequenced CDR3 bases are TGCGCCAGCAGGGCCACCACAGATACG. It specifies CASRATTDT. The whole CDR3 reads CASRATTDTQYF.

In regard to this clone: The CDR3 extends 3 residues past the end of the read, so its final part is completed from the germline J gene. The gene calls are TRBV20-1 and TRBJ1-2; a weak D match, TRBD1 (6 bases). V lost 5 bases and J 2 bases, leaving 9 bases between the germline ends. Germline V lookup: CDR1 DFQATT, CDR2 SNEGSKA (reference sequence). The length of the CDR3 is 12 residues. CDR3 region: CSAYGQNYGYTF. The part of the CDR3 DNA that was read is TGCAGTGCTTACGGACAGAACTATGGC.